This TCR beta chain was recovered during a study of tumor-infiltrating lymphocytes in primary liver carcinoma. Making TCR beta cDNA involved around 500 ng total RNA and a constant-region primer. Libraries covering TCR beta were generated through three nested multiplex PCR rounds (using a slightly modified ARM-PCR). The two initial PCR rounds, roughly 9 cycles each, used TRBV1-TRBV30 forward and C-beta reverse primers. TCRdb passed the multiplex PCR reads through MiXCR, listing each CDR3 protein once. The table includes roughly 100,000 distinct CDR3 sequences, roughly 80% detected once. The length of the CDR3 is 16 residues. Both RNA and DNA were isolated together from approximately 20-30 mg of bulk tissue that had not been sorted. Tumor samples were assessed, and every one had over 85% viable tumor cells.

The V and J genes are TRBV21-1 and TRBJ2-6; TRBD1, the table's D call, was not compared with the DNA. TRBV21-1 is described as a pseudogene. The receptor was derived from a man aged 35 to 55 with primary liver carcinoma and hepatitis B virus infection. Source material: liver tumor tissue from sampling region 3. The sample's subset: tumor region T3, left-lateral pole. The CDR3 sequence is CVSKGRVVSGANVLTF. CDR3 sequence (DNA): TGCGTCAGCAAGGGCAGGGTGGTCTCTGGGGCCAACGTCCTGACTTTC.